This T cell receptor (beta chain) was sequenced for a study of cytomegalovirus exposure and HLA in healthy donors. CDR3 length equals 11 residues. V was trimmed by 2 bases and J by 6 bases, leaving 5 bases between them. CDR1 and CDR2 (germline): SGHVS, FQNEAQ. This clone was seen more than once but under ten times. The study ran its PCR with 60 Vbeta and 13 Jbeta primers. Libraries were prepared by immunoSEQ multiplex PCR; TCRdb keeps only in-frame clonotypes and omits some of them. This table holds 150,000 to 200,000 clones, 62% found once. V gene TRBV7-8 combines with J gene TRBJ2-7; no definite D call. What was sequenced was PBMCs. The receptor was derived from a man in his forties or fifties in good health and CMV-seronegative. CDR3 sequence (DNA): TGTGCCAGCAGCTTAAGCGTCGAGCAGTACTTC. Amino acid sequence: CASSLSVEQYF.